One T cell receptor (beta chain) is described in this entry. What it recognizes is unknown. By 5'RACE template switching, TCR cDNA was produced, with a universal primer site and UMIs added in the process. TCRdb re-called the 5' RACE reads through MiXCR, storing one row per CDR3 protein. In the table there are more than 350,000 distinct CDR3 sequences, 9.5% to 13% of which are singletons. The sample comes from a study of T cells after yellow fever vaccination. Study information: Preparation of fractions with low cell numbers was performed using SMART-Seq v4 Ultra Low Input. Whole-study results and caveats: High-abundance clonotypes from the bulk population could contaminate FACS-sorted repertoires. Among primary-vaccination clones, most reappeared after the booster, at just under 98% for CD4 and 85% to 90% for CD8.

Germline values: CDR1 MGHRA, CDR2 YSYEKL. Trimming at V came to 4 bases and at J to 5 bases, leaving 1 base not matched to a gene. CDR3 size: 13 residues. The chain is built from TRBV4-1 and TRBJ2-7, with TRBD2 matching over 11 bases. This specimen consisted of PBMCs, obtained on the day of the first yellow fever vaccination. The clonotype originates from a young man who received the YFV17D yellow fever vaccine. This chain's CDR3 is CASSPLAGDEQYF. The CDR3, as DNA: TGCGCCAGCAGCCCACTAGCGGGGGACGAGCAGTACTTC.